This T cell receptor beta chain was sequenced for a study of human T cells and chemical hapten exposure. Across the study: Weekly scalp doses of diphenylcyclopropenone were given to patients during the approximately 23-week study.

Described time point: patch test 3, about 24 weeks after DPC sensitization. Treatment given: therapeutic diphenylcyclopropenone sensitization with weekly scalp DPC. Trimming took 1 base from V and 10 from J, leaving 10 bases between them. Germline V gene sequence: CDR1 SQVTM, CDR2 ANQGSEA. The CDR3 is made up of 12 amino acids. Original processing notes: Per sample, the median was around 100,000 TCRs, with values from around 20,000 to 690,000. In TCRdb, the RACE reads were re-called with MiXCR into one record per CDR3 protein. The V and J calls here are based on TCRdb, not the publication. Among under 100,000 distinct CDR3 sequences, 11% were seen once, and the ten largest hold approximately 3.7%. This clonotype was seen ten or more times. Its antigen is undetermined. Study-wide findings and caveats: PT1 expanded TCR counts and patch test score were linked, and their correlation was positive.

Specimen: whole blood, collected in connection with sensitization to the hapten diphenylcyclopropenone (DPC). The clonotype was recovered from a woman aged 45 to 65 with alopecia areata. Some clones in this sample may be carry-over from other donors' samples. V gene TRBV29-1 combines with J gene TRBJ2-2; possibly TRBD2 for D (5 bases). The DNA for the CDR3 is TGCAGCGTTGAAGGTAGCCGGGAGGAGCTGTTTTTT. It encodes CSVEGSREELFF.